Included here is one T cell receptor (beta chain) sequence, with context. In the same sample, other DNA sequences code for this CDR3. CDR1 and CDR2 from the germline V gene are SGHRS and YFSETQ. The V gene end was trimmed by 9 bases and the J gene end by 0 bases; junction bases not matched to a gene: 3. The CDR3 covers 14 residues. In the original processing: ImmunoSEQ gave junction-only sequences without quality scores, so filtering differed. TCRdb keeps only in-frame clones here, not all; method: immunoSEQ multiplex PCR. V and J calls and clone size follow that table, whereas D and trimming were derived from the DNA. Counted here are fewer than 400,000 clones, about 74% occurring once; the ten biggest clones make up approximately 10%. The sample belongs to a study of shared clonotypes between healthy human individuals. Turning to the study itself: Samples came from two female and a few male donors aged 18 to 49. Plates per donor: three CD4 naive, three CD4 memory, two CD8 naive, one CD8 memory.

This receptor was identified in a young man in good health. Sequencing was carried out using memory CD4+ T cells sorted from blood. Stated subset: CD45RA-negative fraction. This chain uses TRBV5-1 with TRBJ2-3; TRBD2 matches 11 bases. The CDR3 region is CATRTSGSTDTQYF. The DNA for the CDR3 is TGCGCCACAAGGACTAGCGGGAGCACAGATACGCAGTATTTT.